This TCR beta chain is drawn from a study of shared clonotypes between healthy human individuals. Every subset's genomic DNA went evenly onto several immunoSEQ plates. Using immunoSEQ multiplex PCR, the repertoire was profiled, and TCRdb retains in-frame clones only, with some absent. Of roughly 2,000,000 clones listed, about 95% were seen once; the top ten hold roughly 1%. Germline V gene sequence: CDR1 SGHDT, CDR2 YYEEEE. The V end was cut by 4 bases, the J end by 0 bases, with 8 bases between. CDR3 length: 13 residues. Naive-designated CD8 cells lacked CD45RO, were positively enriched for CCR7, and omitted terminally differentiated effector memory CD45RA+ cells.

V gene TRBV5-6 combines with J gene TRBJ2-7; no reliable D call. This receptor was obtained from a man between 18 and 29 years old in good health. Specimen: naive CD8+ T cells sorted from blood. CDR3 region: CASSLEYSYEQYF. The CDR3, as DNA: TGTGCCAGCAGCCTAGAGTACTCCTACGAGCAGTACTTC.